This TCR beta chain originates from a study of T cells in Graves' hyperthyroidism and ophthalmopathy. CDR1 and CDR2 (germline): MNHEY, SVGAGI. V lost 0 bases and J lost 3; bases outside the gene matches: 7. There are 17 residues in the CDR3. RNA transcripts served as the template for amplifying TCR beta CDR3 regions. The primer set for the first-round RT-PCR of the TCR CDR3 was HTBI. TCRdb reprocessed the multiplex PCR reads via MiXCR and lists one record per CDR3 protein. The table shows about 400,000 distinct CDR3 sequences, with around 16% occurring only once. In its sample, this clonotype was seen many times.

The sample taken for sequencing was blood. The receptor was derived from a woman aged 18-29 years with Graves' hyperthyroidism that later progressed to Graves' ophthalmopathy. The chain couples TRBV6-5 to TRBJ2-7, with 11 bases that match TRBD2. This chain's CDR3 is CASSYSKPGLAVYEQYF. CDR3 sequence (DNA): TGTGCCAGCAGTTACTCAAAACCGGGACTAGCGGTCTACGAGCAGTACTTC.